Listed below are T cell receptor beta chains from one sample, sequenced in a study of blood T cell repertoires in COVID-19. TCRdb keeps only in-frame clones here, not all; method: immunoSEQ multiplex PCR. The top ten hold approximately 8.1% of the sample, which has approximately 310,000 clones, around 87% seen once. Sequencing was performed on peripheral blood. These receptors originate from a woman between 50 and 59 years old who had recovered from COVID-19. Each CDR3 is given with its conserved first and last residue. Fields, in order: D gene, J gene, V gene, clone size, CDR3 protein, CDR3 DNA. A D gene is named only where the DNA matches it firmly. Size is omitted from some rows. Given values are once, few, many or a class for expanded clones.

D: .
J: TRBJ2-5
V: TRBV19
size: once
CDR3: CASSISGGQMLETQYF
DNA: TGTGCCAGTAGTATCTCCGGGGGTCAAATGCTTGAGACCCAGTACTTC

D: .
J: TRBJ2-7
V: TRBV28
size: .
CDR3: CASSSVSYEQYF
DNA: TGTGCCAGCAGTTCAGTTTCCTACGAGCAGTACTTC

D: TRBD1
J: TRBJ2-5
V: TRBV5-6
size: .
CDR3: CASSLGMTGGETQYF
DNA: TGTGCCAGCAGCTTGGGGATGACAGGGGGGGAGACCCAGTACTTC

D: .
J: TRBJ2-1
V: TRBV21-1
size: .
CDR3: CASTLGDSNEQFF
DNA: TGTGCCAGCACCTTGGGCGACAGCAATGAGCAGTTCTTC

D: .
J: TRBJ1-1
V: TRBV2
size: .
CDR3: CASSEQGGSTEAFF
DNA: TGTGCCAGCAGTGAACAGGGAGGTAGCACTGAAGCTTTCTTT

D: TRBD1
J: TRBJ2-3
V: TRBV3-1/TRBV3-2
size: .
CDR3: CASSVGTGSTDTQYF
DNA: TGTGCCAGCAGCGTCGGGACAGGGAGCACAGATACGCAGTATTTT

D: .
J: TRBJ2-1
V: TRBV6-4
size: .
CDR3: CASSKSGTNEQFF
DNA: TGTGCCAGCAGTAAATCCGGGACTAATGAGCAGTTCTTC

D: .
J: TRBJ1-1
V: TRBV6-5
size: .
CDR3: CASSYSGAGRATEAFF
DNA: TGTGCCAGCAGTTACTCAGGGGCCGGCCGGGCCACTGAAGCTTTCTTT

D: .
J: TRBJ2-5
V: TRBV18
size: .
CDR3: CASSPPSNQGETQYF
DNA: TGTGCCAGCTCACCACCGAGTAATCAGGGAGAGACCCAGTACTTC

D: .
J: TRBJ1-1
V: TRBV5-1
size: .
CDR3: CASSEQSPQWAEAFF
DNA: TGCGCCAGCAGCGAACAGTCCCCACAGTGGGCTGAAGCTTTCTTT

D: .
J: TRBJ2-1
V: TRBV18
size: .
CDR3: CASSPADNEQFF
DNA: TGTGCCAGCTCACCCGCGGACAATGAGCAGTTCTTC

D: TRBD2
J: TRBJ2-5
V: TRBV19
size: .
CDR3: CASSWGREGETQYF
DNA: TGTGCCAGTAGTTGGGGAAGGGAGGGGGAGACCCAGTACTTC

D: TRBD1
J: TRBJ2-3
V: TRBV19
size: .
CDR3: CASSILAWGQLKSTDTQYF
DNA: TGTGCCAGTAGTATACTTGCGTGGGGACAGCTAAAATCGACAGATACGCAGTATTTT

D: .
J: TRBJ2-7
V: TRBV29-1
size: .
CDR3: CSAKDSYEQYF
DNA: TGCAGCGCAAAGGACAGCTACGAGCAGTACTTC

D: TRBD2
J: TRBJ2-5
V: TRBV30
size: once
CDR3: CACRAGGETQYF
DNA: TGTGCCTGTAGAGCGGGGGGTGAGACCCAGTACTTC

D: .
J: TRBJ2-7
V: TRBV7-2
size: .
CDR3: CASSLESTSRGEQYF
DNA: TGTGCCAGCAGCTTAGAGTCCACTAGTAGGGGGGAGCAGTACTTC

D: .
J: TRBJ1-2
V: TRBV28
size: .
CDR3: CASNSNTGFGYGYTF
DNA: TGTGCCAGCAATTCAAACACAGGGTTCGGCTATGGCTACACCTTC

D: .
J: TRBJ1-6
V: TRBV5-1
size: .
CDR3: CASSLDGVGSYNSPLHF
DNA: TGCGCCAGCAGCTTGGACGGAGTGGGCTCCTATAATTCACCCCTCCACTTT

D: .
J: TRBJ2-7
V: TRBV5-1
size: few
CDR3: CASSLGQSYEQYF
DNA: TGCGCCAGCAGCTTGGGACAGTCCTACGAGCAGTACTTC

D: .
J: TRBJ2-7
V: TRBV7-9
size: .
CDR3: CASSSQGPLHLGDYEQYF
DNA: TGTGCCAGCAGCTCACAGGGCCCTCTTCACCTCGGAGACTACGAGCAGTACTTC

D: .
J: TRBJ2-3
V: TRBV10-2
size: .
CDR3: CASSLGFFLPDTQYF
DNA: TGCGCCAGCAGTCTCGGTTTCTTTTTACCAGATACGCAGTATTTT

D: .
J: TRBJ2-7
V: TRBV7-9
size: few
CDR3: CASSPVVISYEQYF
DNA: TGTGCCAGCAGCCCAGTTGTAATTTCCTACGAGCAGTACTTC

D: TRBD2
J: TRBJ2-7
V: TRBV29-1
size: .
CDR3: CSGATSGTPGGDEQYF
DNA: TGCAGCGGGGCGACTAGCGGGACACCAGGTGGGGACGAGCAGTACTTC

D: TRBD2
J: TRBJ2-5
V: TRBV5-4
size: .
CDR3: CASRGGSTETQYF
DNA: TGTGCCAGCCGGGGGGGCTCAACGGAGACCCAGTACTTC

D: TRBD2
J: TRBJ2-3
V: TRBV4-2
size: .
CDR3: CASSQTSGRTDTQYF
DNA: TGTGCCAGCAGCCAAACTAGCGGGAGAACAGATACGCAGTATTTT

D: TRBD2
J: TRBJ2-3
V: TRBV5-1
size: .
CDR3: CASSWTSGASTDTQYF
DNA: TGCGCCAGCAGCTGGACTAGCGGGGCAAGCACAGATACGCAGTATTTT

D: .
J: TRBJ2-7
V: TRBV11-2
size: .
CDR3: CASSLRYSSYEQYF
DNA: TGTGCCAGCAGCCTACGTTACAGCTCCTACGAGCAGTACTTC

D: TRBD1
J: TRBJ1-1
V: TRBV23-1
size: .
CDR3: CASSPGQANTEAFF
DNA: TGCGCCAGCAGCCCGGGACAGGCGAACACTGAAGCTTTCTTT

D: TRBD1
J: TRBJ2-7
V: TRBV5-6
size: .
CDR3: CASSPGTGLNYEQYF
DNA: TGTGCCAGCAGCCCGGGGACAGGACTAAACTACGAGCAGTACTTC

D: .
J: TRBJ2-7
V: TRBV11-2
size: .
CDR3: CASSFGGNPYEQYF
DNA: TGTGCCAGCAGCTTTGGGGGGAATCCCTACGAGCAGTACTTC

D: TRBD1
J: TRBJ1-1
V: TRBV7-2
size: .
CDR3: CASSLQGASEAFF
DNA: TGTGCCAGCAGCCTACAGGGGGCCTCTGAAGCTTTCTTT

D: TRBD2
J: TRBJ2-1
V: TRBV7-2
size: .
CDR3: CASSSGTSNEQFF
DNA: TGTGCCAGCAGCTCTGGGACTAGCAATGAGCAGTTCTTC

D: TRBD1
J: TRBJ1-4
V: TRBV11-2
size: .
CDR3: CASSFGTGWANEKLFF
DNA: TGTGCCAGCAGCTTCGGGACAGGATGGGCTAATGAAAAACTGTTTTTT

D: .
J: TRBJ1-1
V: TRBV29-1
size: few
CDR3: CSVERQTNTEAFF
DNA: TGCAGCGTTGAGAGGCAAACTAACACTGAAGCTTTCTTT

D: TRBD1
J: TRBJ1-3
V: TRBV5-1
size: .
CDR3: CASSATGQTTGNTIYF
DNA: TGCGCCAGCAGCGCAACGGGACAGACTACTGGAAACACCATATATTTT

D: .
J: TRBJ2-3
V: TRBV4-3
size: .
CDR3: CASSQAGGRTQYF
DNA: TGCGCCAGCAGCCAAGCCGGGGGTCGGACGCAGTATTTT

D: TRBD1
J: TRBJ2-4
V: TRBV6-5
size: .
CDR3: CASSRTGEVANIQYF
DNA: TGTGCCAGCAGCCGGACAGGGGAAGTAGCGAACATTCAGTACTTC

D: TRBD1
J: TRBJ1-1
V: TRBV5-3
size: .
CDR3: CARRSKGRDRTLNTEAFF
DNA: TGTGCCAGAAGGAGTAAGGGAAGGGACAGAACCTTGAACACTGAAGCTTTCTTT

D: .
J: TRBJ1-4
V: TRBV7-9
size: .
CDR3: CASSLGLFEKLFF
DNA: TGTGCCAGCAGCTTGGGACTTTTTGAAAAACTGTTTTTT

D: TRBD1
J: TRBJ2-7
V: TRBV7-2
size: .
CDR3: CASSPQGQGYEQYF
DNA: TGTGCCAGCAGCCCCCAGGGACAGGGCTACGAGCAGTACTTC

D: .
J: TRBJ2-2
V: TRBV5-1
size: .
CDR3: CASSLVSGSNTGELFF
DNA: TGCGCCAGCAGCTTGGTTTCAGGGTCGAACACCGGGGAGCTGTTTTTT

D: TRBD2
J: TRBJ2-3
V: TRBV7-3
size: .
CDR3: CASSLAGGRRTDTQYF
DNA: TGTGCCAGCAGCTTAGCCGGCGGGAGAAGAACAGATACGCAGTATTTT

D: .
J: TRBJ1-5
V: TRBV6-2/TRBV6-3
size: few
CDR3: CASSKTGREPQHF
DNA: TGTGCCAGCAGCAAGACAGGTAGGGAGCCCCAGCATTTT

D: .
J: TRBJ2-3
V: TRBV24-1
size: .
CDR3: CASPALSGPGTDTQYF
DNA: TGTGCCAGTCCGGCTCTAAGCGGGCCGGGCACAGATACGCAGTATTTT

D: .
J: TRBJ2-5
V: TRBV19
size: .
CDR3: CASSMKGPGRLETQYF
DNA: TGTGCCAGTAGTATGAAGGGGCCAGGGAGGTTAGAGACCCAGTACTTC

D: TRBD2
J: TRBJ2-5
V: TRBV5-4
size: .
CDR3: CASSSSSGSGETQYF
DNA: TGTGCCAGCAGCTCGTCTAGCGGGAGTGGGGAGACCCAGTACTTC

D: TRBD1
J: TRBJ2-3
V: TRBV18
size: .
CDR3: CASSTGQGATDTQYF
DNA: TGTGCCAGCTCAACCGGACAGGGGGCCACAGATACGCAGTATTTT

D: TRBD1
J: TRBJ1-1
V: TRBV18
size: .
CDR3: CASAQGGRGLDTEAFF
DNA: TGTGCCAGCGCCCAGGGGGGACGGGGTTTGGACACTGAAGCTTTCTTT

D: .
J: TRBJ2-7
V: TRBV4-2
size: few
CDR3: CASSQDGGVFYEQYF
DNA: TGTGCCAGCAGCCAAGATGGAGGGGTTTTCTACGAGCAGTACTTC